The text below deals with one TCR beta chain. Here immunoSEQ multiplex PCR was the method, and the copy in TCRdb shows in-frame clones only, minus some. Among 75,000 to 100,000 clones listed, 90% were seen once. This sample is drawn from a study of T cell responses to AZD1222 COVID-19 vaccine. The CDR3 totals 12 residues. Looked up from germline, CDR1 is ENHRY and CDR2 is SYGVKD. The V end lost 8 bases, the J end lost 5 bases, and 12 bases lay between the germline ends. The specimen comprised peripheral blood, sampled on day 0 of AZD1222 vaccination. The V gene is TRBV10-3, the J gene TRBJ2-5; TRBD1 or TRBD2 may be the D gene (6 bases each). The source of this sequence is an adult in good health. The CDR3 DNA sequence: TGTGCCATCCGTACAGGGAGGGAGACCCAGTACTTC. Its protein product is CAIRTGRETQYF.